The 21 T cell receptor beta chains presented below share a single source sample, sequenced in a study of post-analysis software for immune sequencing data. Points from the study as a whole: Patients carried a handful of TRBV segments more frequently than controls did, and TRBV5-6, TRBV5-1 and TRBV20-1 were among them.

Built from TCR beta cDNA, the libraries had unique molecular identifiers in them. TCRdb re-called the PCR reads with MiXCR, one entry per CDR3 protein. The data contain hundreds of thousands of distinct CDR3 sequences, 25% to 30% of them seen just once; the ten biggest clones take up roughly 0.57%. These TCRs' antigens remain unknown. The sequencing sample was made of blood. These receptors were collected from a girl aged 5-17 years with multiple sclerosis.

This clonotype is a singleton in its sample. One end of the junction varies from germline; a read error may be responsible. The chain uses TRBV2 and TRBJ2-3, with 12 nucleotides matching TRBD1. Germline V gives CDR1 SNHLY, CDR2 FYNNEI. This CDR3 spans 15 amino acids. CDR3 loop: CASSPGQGAGDAQYF. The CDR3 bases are TGTGCCAGCAGCCCGGGACAGGGGGCGGGAGATGCGCAGTATTTT.

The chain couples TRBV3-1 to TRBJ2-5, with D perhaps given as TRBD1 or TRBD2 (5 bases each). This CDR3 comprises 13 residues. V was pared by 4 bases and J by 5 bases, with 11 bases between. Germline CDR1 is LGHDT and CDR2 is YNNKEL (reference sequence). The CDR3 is CASSPRGEETQYF. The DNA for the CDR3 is TGTGCCAGCAGCCCACGAGGGGAGGAGACCCAGTACTTC.

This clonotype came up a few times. The chain's CDR3 is CSAPQTRGLAYGYTF. CDR3 bases: TGCAGTGCACCCCAAACCAGGGGGCTGGCCTATGGCTACACCTTC. The chain is built from TRBV20-1 and TRBJ1-2, with 8 positions matching TRBD1. The CDR3 extends over 15 amino acids. The V gene's germline CDR1 is DFQATT and CDR2 SNEGSKA (reference sequence). V trimming: 6 bases; J trimming: 4 bases; junction bases outside the gene matches: 13.

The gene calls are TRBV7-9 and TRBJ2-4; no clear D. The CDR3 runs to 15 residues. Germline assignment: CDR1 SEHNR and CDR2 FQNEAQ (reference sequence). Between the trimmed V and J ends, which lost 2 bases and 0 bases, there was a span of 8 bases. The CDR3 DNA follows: TGTGCCAGCAGCTTAATCAGTCTAGCCAAAAACATTCAGTACTTC. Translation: CASSLISLAKNIQYF.

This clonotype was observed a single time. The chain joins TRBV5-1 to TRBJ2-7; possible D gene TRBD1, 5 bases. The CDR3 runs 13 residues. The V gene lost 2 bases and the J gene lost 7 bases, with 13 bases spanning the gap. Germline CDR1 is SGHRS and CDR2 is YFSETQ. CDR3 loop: CASSFPDMREQYF. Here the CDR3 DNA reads TGCGCCAGCAGCTTCCCGGACATGAGGGAGCAGTACTTC.

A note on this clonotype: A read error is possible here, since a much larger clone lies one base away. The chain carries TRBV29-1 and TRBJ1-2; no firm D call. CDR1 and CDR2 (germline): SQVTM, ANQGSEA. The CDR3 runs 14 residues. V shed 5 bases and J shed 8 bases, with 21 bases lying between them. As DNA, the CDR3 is TGCAGCGTTCCGTCAATCAAGGAGGTAGAAGGCTACACCTTC. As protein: CSVPSIKEVEGYTF.

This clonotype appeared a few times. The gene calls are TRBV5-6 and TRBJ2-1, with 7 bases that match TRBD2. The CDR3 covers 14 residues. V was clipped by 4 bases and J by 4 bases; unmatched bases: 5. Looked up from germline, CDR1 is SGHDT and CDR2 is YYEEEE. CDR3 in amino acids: CASSPTGGYNEQFF. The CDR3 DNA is TGTGCCAGCAGCCCGACGGGAGGATACAATGAGCAGTTCTTC. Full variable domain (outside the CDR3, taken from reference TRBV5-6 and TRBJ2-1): DAGVTQSPTHLIKTRGQQVTLRCSPKSGHDTVSWYQQALGQGPQFIFQYYEEEERQRGNFPDRFSGHQFPNYSSELNVNALLLGDSALYLCASSPTGGYNEQFFGPGTRLTVL.

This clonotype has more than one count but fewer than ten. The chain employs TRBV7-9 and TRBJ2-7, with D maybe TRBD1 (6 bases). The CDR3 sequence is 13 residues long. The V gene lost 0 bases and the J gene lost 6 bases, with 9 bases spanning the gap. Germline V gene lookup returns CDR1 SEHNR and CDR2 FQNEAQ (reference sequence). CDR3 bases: TGTGCCAGCAGCTTAGCAGGGGGTATCGAGCAGTACTTC. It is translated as CASSLAGGIEQYF.

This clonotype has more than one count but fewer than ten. CDR3 nucleotide sequence: TGTGCCAGCAGCTTAAATGGGGGACAGGGTATGGGCTACACCTTC. It specifies CASSLNGGQGMGYTF. The chain is built from TRBV7-2 and TRBJ1-2, with TRBD1 identical over 9 bases. With V trimmed by 2 bases and J by 8 bases, 9 bases remained unmatched. There are 15 residues in the CDR3. Germline V lookup: CDR1 SGHTA, CDR2 FQGNSA.

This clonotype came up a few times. In DNA, the CDR3 is TGCGCCAGCAGCTTGGTCGGGCTCCCAAGCACAGATACGCAGTATTTT. Translated, it gives CASSLVGLPSTDTQYF. The chain recombines TRBV5-1 with TRBJ2-3; no firm D call. The germline V gene has CDR1 SGHRS and CDR2 YFSETQ. The V end lost 0 bases, the J end lost 0 bases, and 11 bases lay between the germline ends. The CDR3 has 16 amino acids.

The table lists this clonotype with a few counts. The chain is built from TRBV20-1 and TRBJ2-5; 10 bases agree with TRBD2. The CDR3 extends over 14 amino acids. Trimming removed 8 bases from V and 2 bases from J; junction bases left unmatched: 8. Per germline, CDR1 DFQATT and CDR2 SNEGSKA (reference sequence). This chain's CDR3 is CSTPSGRAQETQYF. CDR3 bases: TGCAGTACCCCCAGCGGGAGGGCTCAAGAGACCCAGTACTTC.

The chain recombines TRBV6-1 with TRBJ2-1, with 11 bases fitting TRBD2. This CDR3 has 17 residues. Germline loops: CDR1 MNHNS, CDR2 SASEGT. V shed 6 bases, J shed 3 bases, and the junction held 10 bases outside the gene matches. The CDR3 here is CASRDTSGSLFYNEQFF. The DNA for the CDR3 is TGTGCCAGCAGGGATACTAGCGGGAGTCTCTTCTACAATGAGCAGTTCTTC.

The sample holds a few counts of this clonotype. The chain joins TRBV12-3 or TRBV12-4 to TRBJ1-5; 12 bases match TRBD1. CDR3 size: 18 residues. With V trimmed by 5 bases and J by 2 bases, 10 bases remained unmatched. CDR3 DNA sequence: TGTGCCAGCAGTCAACGGGACAGGGGGCGGAGGGGCAATCAGCCCCAGCATTTT. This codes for CASSQRDRGRRGNQPQHF.

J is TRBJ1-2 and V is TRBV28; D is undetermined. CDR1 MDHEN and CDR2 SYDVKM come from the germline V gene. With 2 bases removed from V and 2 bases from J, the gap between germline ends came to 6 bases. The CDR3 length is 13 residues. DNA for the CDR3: TGTGCCAGCAGTTTACACGGAAACTATGGCTACACCTTC. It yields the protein CASSLHGNYGYTF.

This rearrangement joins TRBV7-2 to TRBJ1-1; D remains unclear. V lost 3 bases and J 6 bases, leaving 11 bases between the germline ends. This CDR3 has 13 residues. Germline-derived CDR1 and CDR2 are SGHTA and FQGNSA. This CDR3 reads CASSFGVRAEAFF. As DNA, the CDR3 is TGTGCCAGCAGCTTTGGGGTACGGGCTGAAGCTTTCTTT.

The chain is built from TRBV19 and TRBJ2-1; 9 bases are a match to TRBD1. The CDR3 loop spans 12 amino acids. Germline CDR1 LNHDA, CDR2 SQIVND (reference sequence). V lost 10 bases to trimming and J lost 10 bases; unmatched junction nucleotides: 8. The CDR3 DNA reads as TGTGCCACCTTCTCCGGGACAGGGGAGCAGTTCTTC. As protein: CATFSGTGEQFF.

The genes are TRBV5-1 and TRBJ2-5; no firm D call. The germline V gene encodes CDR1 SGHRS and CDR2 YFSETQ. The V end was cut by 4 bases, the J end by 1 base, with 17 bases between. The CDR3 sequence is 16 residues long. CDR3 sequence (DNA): TGCGCCAGCAGCCCCCTTGCTTCCGGCGGCCAAGAGACCCAGTACTTC. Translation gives CASSPLASGGQETQYF.

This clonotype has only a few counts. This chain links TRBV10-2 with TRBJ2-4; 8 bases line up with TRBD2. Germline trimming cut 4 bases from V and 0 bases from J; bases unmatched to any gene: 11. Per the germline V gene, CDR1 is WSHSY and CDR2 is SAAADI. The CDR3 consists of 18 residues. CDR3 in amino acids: CASSVGAGVNVAKNIQYF. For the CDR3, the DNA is TGCGCCAGCAGTGTTGGAGCGGGAGTGAATGTAGCCAAAAACATTCAGTACTTC.

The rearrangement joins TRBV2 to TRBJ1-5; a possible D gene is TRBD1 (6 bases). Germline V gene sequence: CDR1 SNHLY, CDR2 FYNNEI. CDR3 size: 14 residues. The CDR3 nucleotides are TGTGCATCGGGGACAAGGGCTAGCAATCAGCCCCAGCATTTT. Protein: CASGTRASNQPQHF.

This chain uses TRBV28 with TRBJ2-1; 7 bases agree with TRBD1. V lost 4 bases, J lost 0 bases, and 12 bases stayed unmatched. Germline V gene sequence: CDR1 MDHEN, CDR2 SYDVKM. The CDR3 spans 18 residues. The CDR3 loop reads CASSSPLTGESSYNEQFF. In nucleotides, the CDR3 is TGTGCCAGCAGTTCGCCTCTTACAGGGGAAAGCTCCTACAATGAGCAGTTCTTC.

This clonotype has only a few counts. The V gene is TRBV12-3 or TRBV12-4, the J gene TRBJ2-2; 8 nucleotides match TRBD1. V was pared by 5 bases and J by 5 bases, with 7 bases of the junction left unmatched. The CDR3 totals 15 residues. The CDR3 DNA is TGTGCCAGCAGTCTCAGGGGGCGAGGGACCGGGGAGCTGTTTTTT. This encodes CASSLRGRGTGELFF.